This T cell receptor (beta chain) comes out of a study of shared clonotypes between healthy human individuals (dated by TCRdb to 2019 to 2021). Regarding the research as a whole: A few men and two women, aged 18 to 49 years, made up the cohort. Per donor, three plates each were used for CD4 naive and CD4 memory, two for CD8 naive, and one for CD8 memory. To estimate repertoire size and how much clonotypes are shared between individuals, the study performed deep sequencing of blood TCR repertoires from a handful of healthy adults. To increase sequencing depth and limit assay-specific biases, different laboratories used diverse techniques to prepare libraries and sequence TCR repertoires. Between about 0.85 and 10 billion PBMCs per donor were obtained by leukapheresis. Study-level results and caveats: Because the study included a small number of donors, the genetic and exposure-history diversity represented was limited. Sampling was limited to blood, and TCR repertoires in tissue likely differ from TCR repertoires in blood. Even with the large sequencing depth, rarefaction of the sorted-subset datasets indicated that sequencing was incomplete. Sharing across several donors was observed for about 4.8% of naive CD4, less than 4% of naive CD8, over 2% of memory CD4, and about 0.4% of memory CD8 clonotypes. Naive subsets generally had larger estimated clonotype richness than memory subsets did. Based on pairwise subsampling, the degree of clonotype sharing among donors was expected to be affected by sequencing depth. Compared with non-shared clonotypes, the clonotypes found in all four sorted-subset donors had higher generation probabilities.

Healthy HIV-negative adults with no recently reported acute infections or vaccinations were included as donors. Every donor was a Caucasian adult residing in Nashville, Tennessee, USA. CD4+ T cells were enriched through magnetic negative selection, after which naive cells were positively selected on CD45RA and the remaining negative fraction served as the memory subset. Blood was obtained by leukapheresis, after which PBMCs were separated by Ficoll-Histopaque density gradient centrifugation and cryopreserved in liquid nitrogen vapor phase. Analytical flow cytometry was used to check the purity and quantity of every magnetically sorted T cell population. Each sorted fraction had its genomic DNA isolated and then quantified by UV absorbance on a Nanodrop 2000c. For this clone: The clone's antigen remains unknown. Base-call qualities are not available, and no considerably larger clone is one nucleotide away.

The V and J ends are trimmed by 8 bases and 2 bases, leaving 13 bases between them. CDR1 SQVTM and CDR2 ANQGSEA were looked up in the germline V gene. Inclusive of the bounding cysteine and phenylalanine, the CDR3 is 13 residues long. The kept DNA is CDR3 alone, 39 bases in frame from the first base. Using the deep immunoSEQ assay, multiplex PCR amplified TCR CDR3 regions from genomic DNA. Extracted genomic DNA from each cell subset was distributed evenly across all wells of several immunoSEQ 96-well plates, and each plate was treated as a replicate. For sorted subsets, roughly 200 ng of genomic DNA, equivalent to roughly 30,000 T cell genomes, went into each replicate PCR. Purified libraries were measured with a Qubit 3.0 fluorometer, size-checked on a Bioanalyzer 2100, and measured again with the KAPA Library Quantification kit. Every immunoSEQ 96-well plate was sequenced on a dedicated single-read 150-cycle Illumina NextSeq 550 flow cell. As for how the authors treated the data: Because the immunoSEQ output held only junctional sequences and lacked quality scores, the filtering could not match the filtering applied to full-length reads. To assign V/J genes and CDR3, sequences were annotated against IMGT germline references using PyIR, a Python wrapper for IgBLAST v1.9. Reads were removed for weak V/J assignments (E-value above 1e-6), missing CDR3, stop codons, out-of-frame junctions, or ambiguous translated residues. V3J clonotypes were defined by identical inferred V gene, J gene, and CDR3 amino acid sequence. Percentage overlap between repertoires was calculated by dividing the number of shared unique clonotypes by the size of the smaller repertoire. Repertoire richness was assessed with RTK rarefaction, the Chao1 estimator, and Recon v2.1 estimates of unobserved clonotypes. OLGA was used to compute generation probabilities for all TCRbeta clonotypes that the gDNA method yielded from a few donors. This is the immuneACCESS table as TCRdb keeps it, with only in-frame sequences that have V and J called. A part of the clones is gone; compared with another copy, unresolved V genes explain less than half, and the rest is unexplained. Clone size and V and J calls were adopted from that table, with D and trimming inferred from the DNA. The sample table shows a few million clones, and 80% to 95% are seen once. The ten largest make up more than 0.35% of the sample.

The chain couples TRBV29-1 to TRBJ2-1; D gene: possibly TRBD2, on 5 matching bases. The sequenced sample consisted of naive CD4+ T cells from PBMCs. The label giving this sample's cell subset or site can be read as: CD45RA+ positively selected. The receptor was derived from a man in his late teens or twenties in good health. Some clones in this sample may be carry-over from other donors' samples. The DNA sequence is given as TGCAGCCCGGTGGACTCAACCTACAATGAGCAGTTCTTC. Its coded protein is CSPVDSTYNEQFF.